This T cell receptor (beta chain) was recovered during a study of blood T cell repertoires in COVID-19. This CDR3 is 14 amino acids long. CDR1 is SGHTA and CDR2 is FQGNSA in the germline V gene. V shed 5 bases, J shed 10 bases, and the junction held 6 bases outside the gene matches. Assay: immunoSEQ multiplex PCR; the TCRdb copy retains only in-frame clones and omits some. Of about 64,000 clones detected, 88% appear once; the ten largest clones hold around 10%. The sample comprised PBMCs or T cells enriched from blood (not recorded which). The chain recombines TRBV7-2 with TRBJ2-1, with 12 bases that match TRBD2. The TCR originated in a middle-aged woman who had recovered from COVID-19. The DNA for the CDR3 is TGTGCCAGCAGCCCCCTAGCGGGGGGGCTCGAGCAGTTCTTC. Translation: CASSPLAGGLEQFF.